This T cell receptor beta chain was observed in a study of T cell responses to AZD1222 COVID-19 vaccine. Sequencing was performed with immunoSEQ multiplex PCR; in TCRdb, only in-frame clones are kept and a portion is missing. The sample lists about 76,000 clones; roughly 80% were seen once. Trimming left V 4 bases short and J 6 bases short, with 13 bases between. The CDR3 length is 13 residues. The germline V gene encodes CDR1 SGHRS and CDR2 YFSETQ. The sequencing here drew on peripheral blood, taken 28 days after the second dose of the MenACWY control vaccine. The sequence derives from an adult who received the MenACWY meningococcal vaccine as a control. The chain has TRBV5-1 and TRBJ1-1; D gene ambiguous. The CDR3 sequence: CASSLRIGSEAFF. The CDR3 nucleotides are TGCGCCAGCAGCCTCCGTATAGGTTCTGAAGCTTTCTTT.